The 9 T cell receptor beta chains below were found in one sample sequenced in a study of CD8+CD57+ T cells in acquired aplastic anemia. The use of genomic DNA as template underpinned the TCR beta VDJ and CDR3 profiling. TCRdb independently ran MiXCR on the reads; one entry per CDR3 protein. The sample shows some 220,000 distinct CDR3 sequences, 34% of them seen only once. The sequencing sample was made of sorted CD4+, CD8+, or CD8+CD57+ T cells (not recorded which) from PBMCs. The origin of the receptors is a human donor in good health, serving as a control.

This chain uses TRBV15 with TRBJ2-7; tentative D call: TRBD1 (5 bases). Trimming cost V 1 base and J 4 bases, with 8 bases left between them. Germline assignment: CDR1 LNHNV and CDR2 YYDKDF (reference sequence). This CDR3 spans 13 amino acids. In DNA form, the CDR3 reads TGTGCCACCAGCAGAGTACAGGCATACGAGCAGTACTTC. It is translated as CATSRVQAYEQYF. Using reference TRBV15 and TRBJ2-7 for the parts outside the CDR3, the full variable domain is DAMVIQNPRYQVTQFGKPVTLSCSQTLNHNVMYWYQQKSSQAPKLLFHYYDKDFNNEADTPDNFQSRRPNTSFCFLDIRSPGLGDTAMYLCATSRVQAYEQYFGPGTRLTVT.

This chain uses TRBV5-5 with TRBJ1-1; D unresolved. This CDR3 contains 13 residues. V lost 3 bases and J lost 0, with 6 bases in between. Germline V gives CDR1 SGHKS, CDR2 YYEKEE (reference sequence). DNA for the CDR3: TGTGCCAGCAGCTCGATATTGAACACTGAAGCTTTCTTT. Translation: CASSSILNTEAFF. The full variable domain, rest sourced from reference TRBV5-5 and TRBJ1-1, is DAGVTQSPTHLIKTRGQQVTLRCSPISGHKSVSWYQQVLGQGPQFIFQYYEKEERGRGNFPDRFSARQFPNYSSELNVNALLLGDSALYLCASSSILNTEAFFGQGTRLTVV.

In its sample, this clonotype was seen once. This chain joins TRBV15 and TRBJ2-7; 9 bases align to TRBD1. The end of the DNA fits TRBJ2-4 better, so the J call may be wrong. The CDR3 is 13 residues long. From germline, CDR1 is LNHNV and CDR2 YYDKDF (reference sequence). DNA of the CDR3: TGTGCCACCAGCGAGGACAGGGGATACATTCAGTACTTC. Its protein is CATSEDRGYIQYF.

The chain uses TRBV10-3 and TRBJ2-7, with TRBD1 matching over 9 bases. CDR3 length equals 14 residues. Trimming took 6 bases from V and 2 from J; bases not matched to a gene: 5. Germline V gives CDR1 ENHRY, CDR2 SYGVKD. CDR3 nucleotide sequence: TGTGCCATCAGCGAGAGACAGGGGGCCTACGAGCAGTACGTC. This encodes CAISERQGAYEQYV.

In DNA form, the CDR3 reads TGTGCCACCCGCAACGGGGGCCTTAATGAGCAGTTCTTC. It encodes CATRNGGLNEQFF. The chain carries TRBV15 and TRBJ2-1; either TRBD1 or TRBD2 may fit D (6 bases each). CDR1 is LNHNV, CDR2 YYDKDF, per germline (reference sequence). Trimming cost V 8 bases and J 7 bases, with 15 bases left between them. The length of the CDR3 is 13 residues.

The V and J genes are TRBV10-1 and TRBJ1-4; 10 bases match TRBD1. The V gene end was trimmed by 4 bases and the J gene end by 3 bases; junction bases not matched to a gene: 8. Germline V lookup: CDR1 WNHNN, CDR2 SYGVQD (reference sequence). The CDR3 has 17 residues. The CDR3 bases are TGCGCCAGCAGTGGTCCGGGACAGGGGTTTCCTAATGAAAAACTGTTTTTT. It yields the protein CASSGPGQGFPNEKLFF.

At least ten counts were recorded for this clonotype. The gene calls are TRBV2 and TRBJ2-1; D not resolved. Trimming took 1 base from V and 7 from J, leaving 2 bases between them. In germline, CDR1 is SNHLY, CDR2 FYNNEI. This CDR3 contains 11 residues. CDR3 nucleotides: TGTGCCAGCAGTGAAGTGAATGAGCAGTTCTTC. Protein product: CASSEVNEQFF.

The table lists this clonotype with many counts. The rearrangement joins TRBV10-1 to TRBJ2-7; the D is unclear. Germline loops: CDR1 WNHNN, CDR2 SYGVQD (reference sequence). The germline V and J ends were trimmed by 5 bases and 3 bases, with 11 bases remaining between them. This CDR3 has 13 amino acids. For the CDR3, the DNA is TGCGCCAGCAGTCCTGGAGCCTACTACGAGCAGTACTTC. The encoded protein is CASSPGAYYEQYF.

The sample holds many counts of this clonotype. V gene TRBV29-1 combines with J gene TRBJ2-2, with 8 nucleotides matching TRBD2. CDR1 and CDR2 from the germline V gene are SQVTM and ANQGSEA. Trimming took 7 bases from V and 0 from J; bases not matched to a gene: 4. CDR3 length equals 14 residues. As DNA, the CDR3 is TGCAGCGCCATTAGCGGGGCGAACACCGGGGAGCTGTTTTTT. It yields the protein CSAISGANTGELFF.